These 5 T cell receptor beta chains were all obtained from the same sample, sequenced in a study of breast tumors, draining lymph nodes, adjacent tissues. TCRdb independently ran MiXCR on the multiplex PCR reads; one entry per CDR3 protein. The repertoire holds nearly 200,000 distinct CDR3 sequences, with over 25% as singletons. Axillary draining lymph nodes of breast cancer patients supplied the node samples. Sequenced input: axillary lymph node tissue. The receptors stem from a female donor with breast cancer. Some clones in this sample may be carry-over from other donors' samples.

This clonotype appeared a single time. A much larger clone sits a single nucleotide away, making a read error possible. The gene calls are TRBV12-3 or TRBV12-4 and TRBJ1-6, with a possible D match to TRBD1 (6 bases). The CDR3 runs to 15 residues. V was trimmed by 7 bases and J by 9 bases, leaving 19 bases between them. CDR3 sequence reads: CASTHTGAGFSPLHF. CDR3 sequence (DNA): TGTGCCAGCACCCACACGGGGGCAGGGTTTTCACCCCTCCACTTT.

This clonotype was found a few times. The gene calls are TRBV6-1 and TRBJ1-1, with no clear D. The CDR3 has 15 residues. From germline, CDR1 is MNHNS and CDR2 SASEGT. V was cut by 3 bases and J by 0 bases, with 11 bases left in between. The CDR3 region is CASSDTLFLNTEAFF. In nucleotides, the CDR3 is TGTGCCAGCAGTGACACCCTTTTTTTGAACACTGAAGCTTTCTTT.

This sequence joins TRBV5-1 and TRBJ2-2; TRBD2 might be the D (5 bases). The end of the DNA fits TRBJ2-3 better, so the J call may be wrong. CDR1 SGHRS and CDR2 YFSETQ come from the germline V gene. This CDR3 spans 13 amino acids. CDR3 residues: CASIRGSTDTQYF. For the CDR3, the DNA is TGCGCCAGCATCCGGGGTTCCACAGATACGCAGTATTTT.

The chain is built from TRBV2 and TRBJ1-2, with D possibly matching TRBD1 (6 bases). This CDR3 contains 16 residues. Germline CDR1 SNHLY, CDR2 FYNNEI. Trimming took off 3 bases at V and 0 bases at J, with 14 bases between the two ends. CDR3 sequence reads: CASSDGQGLSNYGYTF. The CDR3 nucleotides read TGTGCCAGCAGTGACGGGCAGGGGCTCTCTAACTATGGCTACACCTTC. The variable domain in full, completed from reference TRBV2 and TRBJ1-2, reads EPEVTQTPSHQVTQMGQEVILRCVPISNHLYFYWYRQILGQKVEFLVSFYNNEISEKSEIFDDQFSVERPDGSNFTLKIRSTKLEDSAMYFCASSDGQGLSNYGYTFGSGTRLTVV.

This clonotype was observed at least ten times. The chain links TRBV5-1 to TRBJ1-4; the match to TRBD1 covers 7 bases. The V and J ends lost 2 bases and 8 bases, in that order; junction bases with no gene match: 6. CDR1 and CDR2 from the germline V gene are SGHRS and YFSETQ. CDR3 length: 14 amino acids. The CDR3 DNA reads TGCGCCAGCAGCTTAGGTGCAGGGGGGGAAAAACTGTTTTTT. Protein sequence: CASSLGAGGEKLFF.